A single sample gave rise to the 3 T cell receptor beta chains below, sequenced in a study of immune heterogeneity within non-small cell lung tumors. The authors used roughly 0.55 ug of bulk tumor genomic DNA per sample as template. Biopsy collection occurred during surgery, with several far-apart biopsies per primary tumor. The cohort was untreated, with newly diagnosed non-small cell lung cancer undergoing curative surgery. It was a multiplex PCR that amplified TCR beta CDR3, with 32 V and 13 J primers. TCRdb re-called the multiplex PCR reads through MiXCR, storing one row per CDR3 protein. In the table there are approximately 9,500 distinct CDR3 sequences, more than 20% of which are singletons. The sample consisted of lung tumor tissue. The receptors stem from a woman aged 45-59 years with non-small cell lung cancer.

This clonotype qualifies as medium-sized. This chain connects TRBV20-1 to TRBJ2-2; 7 bases are shared with TRBD1. Per the germline V gene, CDR1 is DFQATT and CDR2 is SNEGSKA (reference sequence). J was trimmed by 0 bases and V by 3 bases; bases with no gene match: 4. The CDR3 loop spans 15 amino acids. The CDR3 here is CSASAQGSNTGELFF. CDR3 bases: TGCAGTGCTAGCGCACAGGGGTCGAACACCGGGGAGCTGTTTTTT.

On this clonotype: One junction end does not reproduce the germline sequence, and a read error may be involved. This CDR3 is CGSSPTGSGNTIYF. CDR3 nucleotides: TGTGGCAGCAGTCCGACGGGATCTGGAAACACTATATATTTT. The chain links TRBV12-3 or TRBV12-4 to TRBJ1-3; no reliable D call. This CDR3 has 14 residues.

A remark on this clonotype: A much larger clone differs by one base, so this may be a read error. Likely a read error: the CDR3 ends without its conserved phenylalanine or tryptophan. The rearrangement joins TRBV12-3 or TRBV12-4 to TRBJ2-7; D tentatively fits TRBD1 or TRBD2 (5 bases each). Trimming pared 5 bases from V and 2 bases from J, leaving 13 bases between. This CDR3 spans 14 amino acids. CDR3 in amino acids: CASSRDGRPYEQYL. CDR3 bases: TGTGCCAGCAGTCGGGACGGACGACCCTACGAGCAGTACCTC.